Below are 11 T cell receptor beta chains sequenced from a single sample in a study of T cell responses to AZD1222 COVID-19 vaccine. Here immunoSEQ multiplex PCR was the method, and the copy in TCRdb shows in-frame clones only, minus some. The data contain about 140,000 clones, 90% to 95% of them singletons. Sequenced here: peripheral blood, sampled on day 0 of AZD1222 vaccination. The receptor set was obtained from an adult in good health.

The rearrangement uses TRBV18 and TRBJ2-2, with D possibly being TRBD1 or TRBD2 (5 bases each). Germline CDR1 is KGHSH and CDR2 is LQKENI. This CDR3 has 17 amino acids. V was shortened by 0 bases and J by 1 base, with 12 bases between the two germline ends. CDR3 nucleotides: TGTGCCAGCTCACCACCTAGCCGAGGGGAGAACACCGGGGAGCTGTTTTTT. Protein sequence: CASSPPSRGENTGELFF. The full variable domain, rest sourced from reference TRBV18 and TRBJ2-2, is NAGVMQNPRHLVRRRGQEARLRCSPMKGHSHVYWYRQLPEEGLKFMVYLQKENIIDESGMPKERFSAEFPKEGPSILRIQQVVRGDSAAYFCASSPPSRGENTGELFFGEGSRLTVL.

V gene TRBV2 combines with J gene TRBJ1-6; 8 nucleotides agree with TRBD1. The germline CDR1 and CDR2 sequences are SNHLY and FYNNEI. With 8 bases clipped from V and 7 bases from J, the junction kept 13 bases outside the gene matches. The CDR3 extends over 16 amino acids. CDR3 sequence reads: CASPKQTGGENSPLHF. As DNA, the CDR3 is TGTGCCAGCCCTAAACAAACAGGGGGTGAAAATTCACCCCTCCACTTT.

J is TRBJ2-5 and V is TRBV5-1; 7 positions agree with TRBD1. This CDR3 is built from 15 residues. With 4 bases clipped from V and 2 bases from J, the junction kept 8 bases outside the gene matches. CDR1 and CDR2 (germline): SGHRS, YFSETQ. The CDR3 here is CASSADRAPQETQYF. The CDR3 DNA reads TGCGCCAGCAGCGCCGACAGGGCCCCGCAAGAGACCCAGTACTTC.

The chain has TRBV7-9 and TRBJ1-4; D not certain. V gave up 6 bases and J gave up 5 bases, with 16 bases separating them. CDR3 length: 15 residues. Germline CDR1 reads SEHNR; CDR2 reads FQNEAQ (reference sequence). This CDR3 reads CASRGRAAPNEKLFF. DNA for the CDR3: TGTGCCAGCAGAGGAAGAGCGGCGCCAAATGAAAAACTGTTTTTT. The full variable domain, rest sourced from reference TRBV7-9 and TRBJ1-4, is DTGVSQNPRHKITKRGQNVTFRCDPISEHNRLYWYRQTLGQGPEFLTYFQNEAQLEKSRLLSDRFSAERPKGSFSTLEIQRTEQGDSAMYLCASRGRAAPNEKLFFGSGTQLSVL.

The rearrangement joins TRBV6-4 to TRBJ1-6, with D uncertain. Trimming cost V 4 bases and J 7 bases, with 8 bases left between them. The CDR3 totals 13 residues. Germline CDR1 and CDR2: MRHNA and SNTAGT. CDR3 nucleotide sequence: TGTGCCAGCAGTGCCCAAGAAAATTCACCCCTCCACTTT. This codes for CASSAQENSPLHF.

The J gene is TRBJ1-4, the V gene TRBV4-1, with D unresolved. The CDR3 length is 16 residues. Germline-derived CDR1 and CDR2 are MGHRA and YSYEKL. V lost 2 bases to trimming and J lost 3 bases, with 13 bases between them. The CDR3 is CASSQKPSMANEKLFF. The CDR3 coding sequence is TGCGCCAGCAGCCAAAAACCAAGTATGGCTAATGAAAAACTGTTTTTT.

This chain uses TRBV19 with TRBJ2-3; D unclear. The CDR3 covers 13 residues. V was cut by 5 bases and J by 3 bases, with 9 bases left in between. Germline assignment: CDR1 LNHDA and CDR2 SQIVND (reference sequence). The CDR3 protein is CASSERWTDTQYF. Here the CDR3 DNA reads TGTGCCAGTAGTGAACGGTGGACAGATACGCAGTATTTT. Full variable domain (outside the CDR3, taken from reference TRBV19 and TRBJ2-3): DGGITQSPKYLFRKEGQNVTLSCEQNLNHDAMYWYRQDPGQGLRLIYYSQIVNDFQKGDIAEGYSVSREKKESFPLTVTSAQKNPTAFYLCASSERWTDTQYFGPGTRLTVL.

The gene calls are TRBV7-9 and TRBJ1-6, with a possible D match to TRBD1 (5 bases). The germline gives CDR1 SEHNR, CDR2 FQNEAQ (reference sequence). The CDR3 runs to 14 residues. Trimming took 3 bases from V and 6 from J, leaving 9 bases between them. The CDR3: CASSLDNLNSPLHF. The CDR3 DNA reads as TGTGCCAGCAGCTTGGACAACCTTAATTCACCCCTCCACTTT.

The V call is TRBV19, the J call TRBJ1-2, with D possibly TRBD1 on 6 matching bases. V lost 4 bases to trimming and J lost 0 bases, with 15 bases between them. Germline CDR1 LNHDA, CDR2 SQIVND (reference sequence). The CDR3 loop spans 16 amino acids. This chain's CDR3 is CASSRGLQGTNYGYTF. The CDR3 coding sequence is TGTGCCAGTAGTAGGGGTCTACAGGGCACTAACTATGGCTACACCTTC. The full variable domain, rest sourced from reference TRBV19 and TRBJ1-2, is DGGITQSPKYLFRKEGQNVTLSCEQNLNHDAMYWYRQDPGQGLRLIYYSQIVNDFQKGDIAEGYSVSREKKESFPLTVTSAQKNPTAFYLCASSRGLQGTNYGYTFGSGTRLTVV.

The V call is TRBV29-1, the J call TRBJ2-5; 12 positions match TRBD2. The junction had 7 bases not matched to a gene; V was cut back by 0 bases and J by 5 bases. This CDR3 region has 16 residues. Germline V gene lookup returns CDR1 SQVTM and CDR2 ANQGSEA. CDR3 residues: CSVEDNTSGRSETQYF. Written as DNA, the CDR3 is TGCAGCGTTGAAGATAATACTAGCGGGAGGAGTGAGACCCAGTACTTC.

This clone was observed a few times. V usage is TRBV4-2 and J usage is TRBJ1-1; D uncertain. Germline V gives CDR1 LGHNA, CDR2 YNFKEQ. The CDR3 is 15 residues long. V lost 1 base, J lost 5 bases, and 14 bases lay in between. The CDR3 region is CASSQGLGYKTEAFF. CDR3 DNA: TGTGCCAGCAGCCAAGGCCTGGGGTACAAGACTGAAGCTTTCTTT.